This T cell receptor beta chain was observed in a study of blood T cell repertoires in COVID-19. At the level of the study: Collection of acute and convalescent COVID-19 samples took place in the United States, Italy and Spain. PBMCs, B-cell-depleted T cells, or T cells were the source of the cDNA or gDNA that made up the material.

Source study methods: Estimation of nucleated cell counts was performed using reference gene primer amplification. Data came from immunoSEQ multiplex PCR; TCRdb stores just in-frame clones and leaves some out. V, J and clone size are taken as reported in that table, and D and trimming were inferred from the DNA itself. The sample lists just over 40,000 clones, about four fifths occurring once. Germline CDR1 GTSNPN, CDR2 SVGIG (reference sequence). The trim removed 2 bases at V and 6 bases at J, leaving 6 bases unmatched. The CDR3 is 13 residues long. This receptor was obtained from a woman in her sixties with acute or convalescent COVID-19. Sequencing input: peripheral blood. This sequence joins TRBV30 and TRBJ2-7; TRBD2 matches at 8 bases. The CDR3 sequence: CAWSFGTSSEQYF. The DNA of the CDR3 is TGTGCCTGGAGTTTCGGGACTAGTAGCGAGCAGTACTTC.